These 9 T cell receptor beta chains were sequenced from one sample in a study of T cell responses to AZD1222 COVID-19 vaccine. The assay was immunoSEQ multiplex PCR, and TCRdb's table has in-frame clones only and misses some. The data show about 170,000 clones, 85% to 95% seen once. The sample in question was peripheral blood, obtained on day 0 of AZD1222 vaccination. These receptors were obtained from an adult in good health.

The chain carries TRBV7-9 and TRBJ2-7; D might be TRBD1 or TRBD2, each matching 5 bases. The CDR3 has 13 residues. Germline assignment: CDR1 SEHNR and CDR2 FQNEAQ (reference sequence). V was trimmed by 5 bases and J by 3 bases, leaving 11 bases between them. CDR3 bases: TGTGCCAGCAGCGGGGACGGACTCTACGAGCAGTACTTC. Protein: CASSGDGLYEQYF.

This chain's CDR3 is CASTTNQGTRLYEQYF. For the CDR3, the DNA is TGTGCCAGCACCACGAATCAGGGCACCAGATTATACGAGCAGTACTTC. This chain uses TRBV7-8 with TRBJ2-7; possible D gene TRBD1, 5 bases. Germline V lookup: CDR1 SGHVS, CDR2 FQNEAQ. CDR3 size: 16 residues. The V gene lost 7 bases and the J gene lost 4 bases, with 23 bases spanning the gap.

The chain couples TRBV18 to TRBJ2-7; maybe TRBD2 (5 bases). The CDR3 contains 12 residues. CDR1 and CDR2 from the germline V gene are KGHSH and LQKENI. With 6 bases removed from V and 5 bases from J, the gap between germline ends came to 11 bases. CDR3 loop: CASSFGVDEQYF. The CDR3 DNA is TGTGCCAGCTCCTTCGGGGTCGACGAGCAGTACTTC.

This chain joins TRBV4-1 and TRBJ2-2; 9 bases map to TRBD1. This CDR3 region has 18 residues. Germline loops: CDR1 MGHRA, CDR2 YSYEKL. After removal of 2 bases from V and 2 bases from J, the junction contained 9 bases not matched to a gene. Here the CDR3 reads CASSQYQQGAGNTGELFF. CDR3 bases: TGCGCCAGCAGCCAATATCAACAGGGGGCGGGAAACACCGGGGAGCTGTTTTTT.

The V and J genes are TRBV4-1 and TRBJ1-5, with 9 bases identical to TRBD1. The V and J ends lost 0 bases and 5 bases, in that order; junction bases with no gene match: 11. CDR3 length: 18 residues. In germline, CDR1 is MGHRA, CDR2 YSYEKL. CDR3 residues: CASSQDWGQGRVYQPQHF. The CDR3 nucleotides read TGCGCCAGCAGCCAAGATTGGGGACAGGGCCGAGTGTATCAGCCCCAGCATTTT.

The CDR3 bases are TGTGCCAGCAGCCAAGATAAACGGAGGAACACTGAAGCTTTCTTT. It specifies CASSQDKRRNTEAFF. The gene calls are TRBV3-1 (or the pseudogene TRBV3-2) and TRBJ1-1; D gene uncertain. This CDR3 contains 15 residues. CDR1 and CDR2 (germline): LGHDT, YNNKEL (reference sequence). Trimming pared 0 bases from V and 1 base from J, leaving 9 bases between.

This chain joins TRBV15 and TRBJ2-7, with D perhaps being TRBD1 or TRBD2 (5 bases each). CDR1 is LNHNV and CDR2 is YYDKDF in the germline V gene (reference sequence). Trimming cost V 3 bases and J 6 bases, with 12 bases left between them. This CDR3 has 13 amino acids. The CDR3 DNA reads as TGTGCCACCAGCAGCCGGGACCCAGTCGAGCAGTACTTC. It translates to CATSSRDPVEQYF.

The rearrangement uses TRBV6-5 and TRBJ2-1; TRBD2 aligns across 10 bases. The CDR3 is made up of 15 amino acids. Trimming removed 5 bases from V and 2 bases from J; junction bases left unmatched: 3. Germline V lookup: CDR1 MNHEY, CDR2 SVGAGI. CDR3 DNA sequence: TGTGCCAGCAGTAGGACTAGCGGTCCCTACAATGAGCAGTTCTTC. The encoded protein is CASSRTSGPYNEQFF.

The chain links TRBV6-6 to TRBJ2-7, with 12 positions matching TRBD2. Germline CDR1 is MNHNY and CDR2 is SVGAGI (reference sequence). CDR3 length: 16 amino acids. Losses at the gene ends were 6 bases for V and 1 base for J; bases not matched to a gene: 7. DNA of the CDR3: TGTGCCAGCAGCCACCCGACTAGCGGGAGATCCTACGAGCAGTACTTC. As protein: CASSHPTSGRSYEQYF.